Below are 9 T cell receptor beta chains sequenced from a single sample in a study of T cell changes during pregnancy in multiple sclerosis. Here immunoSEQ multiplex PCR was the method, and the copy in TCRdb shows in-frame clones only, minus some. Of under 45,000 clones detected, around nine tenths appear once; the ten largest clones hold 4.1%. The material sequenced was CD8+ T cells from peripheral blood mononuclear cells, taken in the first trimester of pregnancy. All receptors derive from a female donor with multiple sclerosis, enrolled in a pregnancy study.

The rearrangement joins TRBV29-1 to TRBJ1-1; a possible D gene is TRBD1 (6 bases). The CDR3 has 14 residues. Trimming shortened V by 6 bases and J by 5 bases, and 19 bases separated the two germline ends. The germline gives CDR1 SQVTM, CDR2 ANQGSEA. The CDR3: CSVRAGDITTEAFF. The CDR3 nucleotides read TGCAGCGTGAGGGCCGGGGACATAACGACTGAAGCTTTCTTT. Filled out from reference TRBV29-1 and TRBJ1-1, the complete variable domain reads SAVISQKPSRDICQRGTSLTIQCQVDSQVTMMFWYRQQPGQSLTLIATANQGSEATYESGFVIDKFPISRPNLTFSTLTVSNMSPEDSSIYLCSVRAGDITTEAFFGQGTRLTVV.

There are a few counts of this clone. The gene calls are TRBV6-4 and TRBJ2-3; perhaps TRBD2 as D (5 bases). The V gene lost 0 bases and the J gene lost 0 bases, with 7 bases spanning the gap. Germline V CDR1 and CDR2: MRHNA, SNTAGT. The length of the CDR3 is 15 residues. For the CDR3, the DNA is TGTGCCAGCAGTGACTCGCGAGGGAGCACAGATACGCAGTATTTT. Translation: CASSDSRGSTDTQYF.

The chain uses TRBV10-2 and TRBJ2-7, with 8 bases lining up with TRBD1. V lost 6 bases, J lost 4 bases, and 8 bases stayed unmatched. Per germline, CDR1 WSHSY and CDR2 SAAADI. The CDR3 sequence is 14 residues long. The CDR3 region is CASRFRGQVYEQYF. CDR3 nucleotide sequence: TGCGCCAGCAGGTTCAGGGGGCAGGTTTACGAGCAGTACTTC.

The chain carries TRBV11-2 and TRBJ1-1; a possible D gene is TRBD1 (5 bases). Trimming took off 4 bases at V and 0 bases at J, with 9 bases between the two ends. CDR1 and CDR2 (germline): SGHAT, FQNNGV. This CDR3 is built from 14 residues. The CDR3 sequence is CASSWVGVNTEAFF. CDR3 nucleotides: TGTGCCAGCAGCTGGGTAGGGGTGAACACTGAAGCTTTCTTT.

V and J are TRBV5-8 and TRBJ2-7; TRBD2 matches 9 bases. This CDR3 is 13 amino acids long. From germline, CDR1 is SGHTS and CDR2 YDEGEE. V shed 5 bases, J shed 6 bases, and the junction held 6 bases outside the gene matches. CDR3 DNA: TGTGCCAGCAGGGGTCTAGCGGGGATCGAGCAGTACTTC. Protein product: CASRGLAGIEQYF. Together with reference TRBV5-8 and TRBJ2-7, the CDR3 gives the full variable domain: EAGVTQSPTHLIKTRGQQATLRCSPISGHTSVYWYQQALGLGLQFLLWYDEGEERNRGNFPPRFSGRQFPNYSSELNVNALELEDSALYLCASRGLAGIEQYFGPGTRLTVT.

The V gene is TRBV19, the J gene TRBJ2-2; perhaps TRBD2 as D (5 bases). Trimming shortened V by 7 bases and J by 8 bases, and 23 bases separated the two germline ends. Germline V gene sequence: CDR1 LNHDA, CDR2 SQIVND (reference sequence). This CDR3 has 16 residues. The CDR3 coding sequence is TGTGCCAGTATTCCTTCTGGTATGAGGGTAACAGGGGAGCTGTTTTTT. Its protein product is CASIPSGMRVTGELFF.

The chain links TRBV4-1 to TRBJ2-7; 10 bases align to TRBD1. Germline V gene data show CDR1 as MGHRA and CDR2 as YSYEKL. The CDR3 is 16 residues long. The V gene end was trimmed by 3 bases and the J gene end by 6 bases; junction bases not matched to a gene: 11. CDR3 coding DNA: TGCGCCAGCAGCCATCCACGGGGGACAGGGGAGAGCGAGCAGTACTTC. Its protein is CASSHPRGTGESEQYF.

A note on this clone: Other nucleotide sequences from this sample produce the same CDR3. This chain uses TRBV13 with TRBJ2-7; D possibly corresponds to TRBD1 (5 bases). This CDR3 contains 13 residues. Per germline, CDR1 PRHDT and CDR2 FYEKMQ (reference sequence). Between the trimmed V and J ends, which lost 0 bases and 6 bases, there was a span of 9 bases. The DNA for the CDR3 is TGTGCCAGCAGCTTAGGCAGGGCCGGCGAGCAGTACTTC. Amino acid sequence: CASSLGRAGEQYF.

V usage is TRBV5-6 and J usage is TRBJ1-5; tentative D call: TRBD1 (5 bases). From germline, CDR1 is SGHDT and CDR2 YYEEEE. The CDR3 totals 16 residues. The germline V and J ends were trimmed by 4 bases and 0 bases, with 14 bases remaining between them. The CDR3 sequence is CASSPGGMHSNQPQHF. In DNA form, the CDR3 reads TGTGCCAGCAGCCCGGGGGGGATGCATAGCAATCAGCCCCAGCATTTT.